The next 29 T cell receptor beta chains were all read from a single sample in a study of T cell repertoires in ileal Crohn's disease (dated by TCRdb to between 2018 and 2021). The library was generated by the immunoSEQ multiplex PCR assay. This is the immuneACCESS table as TCRdb keeps it, with only in-frame sequences that have V and J called. A part of the clones is gone; compared with another copy, unresolved V genes explain less than half, and the rest is unexplained. This sample lists 6,500 to 9,500 clones; roughly 84% were detected once. The top ten hold approximately 8% of the sample. Sequenced sample: ileal tissue. Receptor source: an adult with Crohn's disease.

This chain connects TRBV6-5 to TRBJ2-5; D may be TRBD1 (5 bases). The CDR3 length is 12 residues. Germline V gene data show CDR1 as MNHEY and CDR2 as SVGAGI. Trimming cost V 10 bases and J 4 bases, with 13 bases left between them. The CDR3 is CATMTQGETQYF. The DNA for the CDR3 is TGTGCCACCATGACCCAGGGAGAGACCCAGTACTTC.

The gene calls are TRBV6-1 and TRBJ1-1; D gene unclear. The germline V gene encodes CDR1 MNHNS and CDR2 SASEGT. With 1 base removed from V and 7 bases from J, the gap between germline ends came to 13 bases. CDR3 length equals 14 residues. CDR3 in DNA: TGTGCCAGCAGTGAAGGGTCGGGTTTTAGTGAAGCTTTCTTT. Protein sequence: CASSEGSGFSEAFF.

This chain joins TRBV15 and TRBJ2-1; the match to TRBD2 covers 10 bases. The germline gives CDR1 LNHNV, CDR2 YYDKDF (reference sequence). With 0 bases clipped from V and 3 bases from J, the junction kept 8 bases outside the gene matches. The length of the CDR3 is 18 residues. The CDR3 nucleotides read TGTGCCACCAGCAGAGATGAGGCTAGCGGGAGTGTCTACAATGAGCAGTTCTTC. Its translation is CATSRDEASGSVYNEQFF.

This clone was seen a single time. The J gene is TRBJ2-5, the V gene TRBV19; D might be TRBD1 (6 bases). V was trimmed by 3 bases and J by 4 bases, leaving 9 bases between them. CDR3 length equals 13 residues. The germline V gene has CDR1 LNHDA and CDR2 SQIVND (reference sequence). The CDR3 protein is CASSMQGRETQYF. CDR3 nucleotides: TGTGCCAGTAGTATGCAGGGGAGAGAGACCCAGTACTTC.

The genes are TRBV7-2 and TRBJ2-1, with 13 positions matching TRBD2. The CDR3 spans 17 residues. After removal of 5 bases from V and 2 bases from J, the junction contained 6 bases not matched to a gene. Germline lookup yields CDR1 SGHTA and CDR2 FQGNSA. The CDR3 bases are TGTGCCAGCAGCACCGGGACTAGCGGGAAAACCTACAATGAGCAGTTCTTC. This codes for CASSTGTSGKTYNEQFF.

The chain has TRBV6-1 and TRBJ2-1; 10 bases fit TRBD1. Germline assignment: CDR1 MNHNS and CDR2 SASEGT. After removal of 1 base from V and 3 bases from J, the junction contained 0 bases not matched to a gene. The CDR3 runs 15 residues. CDR3 sequence: CASSEGTGGYNEQFF. The CDR3 nucleotides read TGTGCCAGCAGTGAAGGGACAGGGGGCTACAATGAGCAGTTCTTC.

The chain links TRBV11-2 to TRBJ2-7; 15 positions agree with TRBD2. This CDR3 has 18 residues. After removal of 4 bases from V and 0 bases from J, the junction contained 7 bases not matched to a gene. The germline V gene encodes CDR1 SGHAT and CDR2 FQNNGV. CDR3: CASSSGLAGGKSSYEQYF. CDR3 bases: TGTGCCAGCAGCTCGGGACTAGCGGGAGGAAAATCCTCCTACGAGCAGTACTTC. The full variable domain, rest sourced from reference TRBV11-2 and TRBJ2-7, is EAGVAQSPRYKIIEKRQSVAFWCNPISGHATLYWYQQILGQGPKLLIQFQNNGVVDDSQLPKDRFSAERLKGVDSTLKIQPAKLEDSAVYLCASSSGLAGGKSSYEQYFGPGTRLTVT.

The rearrangement uses TRBV5-1 and TRBJ2-7, with D possibly TRBD2 on 5 matching bases. This CDR3 is built from 14 residues. The V end was cut by 4 bases, the J end by 0 bases, with 11 bases between. CDR1 and CDR2 from the germline V gene are SGHRS and YFSETQ. In DNA form, the CDR3 reads TGCGCCAGCAGCCCGGGGTCTTACTCCTACGAGCAGTACTTC. Its protein is CASSPGSYSYEQYF.

The chain uses TRBV25-1 and TRBJ1-1; D gene ambiguous. Germline lookup yields CDR1 MGHDK and CDR2 SYGVNS. The length of the CDR3 is 14 residues. V lost 1 base to trimming and J lost 1 base, with 7 bases between them. The CDR3 bases are TGTGCCAGCAGTGAATCGGCAGGGAACACTGAAGCTTTCTTT. Its protein is CASSESAGNTEAFF. Supplemented by reference TRBV25-1 and TRBJ1-1, the full variable domain reads EADIYQTPRYLVIGTGKKITLECSQTMGHDKMYWYQQDPGMELHLIHYSYGVNSTEKGDLSSESTVSRIRTEHFPLTLESARPSHTSQYLCASSESAGNTEAFFGQGTRLTVV.

The V call is TRBV6-6, the J call TRBJ1-1; D is unresolved. This CDR3 comprises 12 residues. V was cut by 8 bases and J by 7 bases, with 14 bases left in between. The germline V gene encodes CDR1 MNHNY and CDR2 SVGAGI (reference sequence). The chain's CDR3 is CASGMTVGEAFF. For the CDR3, the DNA is TGTGCCAGCGGAATGACTGTAGGTGAAGCTTTCTTT.

This sequence joins TRBV19 and TRBJ1-2; D not certain. V was shortened by 1 base and J by 4 bases, with 10 bases between the two germline ends. CDR1 is LNHDA, CDR2 SQIVND, per germline (reference sequence). The CDR3 has 14 amino acids. The CDR3 nucleotides read TGTGCCAGTAGTATAGCCGGGTCGGGCTATGGCTACACCTTC. Amino acids: CASSIAGSGYGYTF.

The V gene is TRBV5-1, the J gene TRBJ2-3, with 9 bases that match TRBD2. CDR1 and CDR2 (germline): SGHRS, YFSETQ. There are 15 residues in the CDR3. The V segment lost 0 bases and the J segment 2 bases; nucleotides outside the gene matches: 1. Written as DNA, the CDR3 is TGCGCCAGCAGCTTGGGGACTAGCGTCACAGATACGCAGTATTTT. Its protein is CASSLGTSVTDTQYF.

The chain joins TRBV25-1 to TRBJ2-6; D uncertain. From germline, CDR1 is MGHDK and CDR2 SYGVNS. This CDR3 has 13 residues. V was cut by 4 bases and J by 1 base, with 2 bases left in between. The CDR3, as DNA: TGTGCCAGCAGTGTATCTGGGGCCAACGTCCTGACTTTC. Protein sequence: CASSVSGANVLTF. The full variable domain, rest sourced from reference TRBV25-1 and TRBJ2-6, is EADIYQTPRYLVIGTGKKITLECSQTMGHDKMYWYQQDPGMELHLIHYSYGVNSTEKGDLSSESTVSRIRTEHFPLTLESARPSHTSQYLCASSVSGANVLTFGAGSRLTVL.

DNA of the CDR3: TGCGCCAGCAGCCAAGATCATGGAAACACCATATATTTT. Its protein is CASSQDHGNTIYF. The chain links TRBV4-1 to TRBJ1-3; D is uncertain. CDR1 is MGHRA and CDR2 is YSYEKL in the germline V gene. With 0 bases removed from V and 3 bases from J, the gap between germline ends came to 3 bases. The CDR3 extends over 13 amino acids.

The V and J genes are TRBV30 and TRBJ2-2, with TRBD2 matching over 8 bases. The junction had 9 bases not matched to a gene; V was cut back by 6 bases and J by 0 bases. The length of the CDR3 is 16 residues. Germline CDR1 GTSNPN, CDR2 SVGIG (reference sequence). The chain's CDR3 is CACPGVAGTNTGELFF. The CDR3 DNA reads TGTGCCTGCCCTGGGGTAGCGGGGACGAACACCGGGGAGCTGTTTTTT.

The chain combines TRBV11-3 with TRBJ2-1; D is perhaps TRBD2 (6 bases). V was pared by 3 bases and J by 6 bases, with 15 bases between. This CDR3 has 15 amino acids. The germline V gene has CDR1 SGHNT and CDR2 YENEEA. This chain's CDR3 is CASSLYGGATNEQFF. CDR3 coding DNA: TGTGCCAGCAGCTTGTACGGCGGGGCTACCAATGAGCAGTTCTTC.

This chain connects TRBV9 to TRBJ2-2; 8 bases match TRBD2. Germline-derived CDR1 and CDR2 are SGDLS and YYNGEE. Trimming cost V 0 bases and J 6 bases; bases outside gene matches: 4. This CDR3 has 15 residues. CDR3 coding DNA: TGTGCCAGCAGCGTAGACGCGGGAGGTGCCGGGGAGCTGTTTTTT. Protein product: CASSVDAGGAGELFF. The complete variable domain, with remaining parts taken from reference TRBV9 and TRBJ2-2, reads DSGVTQTPKHLITATGQRVTLRCSPRSGDLSVYWYQQSLDQGLQFLIQYYNGEERAKGNILERFSAQQFPDLHSELNLSSLELGDSALYFCASSVDAGGAGELFFGEGSRLTVL.

The chain uses TRBV30 and TRBJ1-5, with D possibly TRBD1 on 5 matching bases. CDR3 length equals 13 residues. Germline CDR1 reads GTSNPN; CDR2 reads SVGIG (reference sequence). V was cut by 5 bases and J by 0 bases, with 8 bases left in between. This chain's CDR3 is CAWGGDSNQPQHF. The CDR3 DNA follows: TGTGCCTGGGGGGGGGATAGCAATCAGCCCCAGCATTTT.

This chain joins TRBV7-3 and TRBJ2-2; D unresolved. The ends were cut back, 0 bases at V and 8 bases at J, with 7 bases in the middle. Germline V gene data show CDR1 as SGHTA and CDR2 as FQGTGA. CDR3 length equals 13 residues. CDR3 DNA sequence: TGTGCCAGCAGCTTAACACAATCGGGGGAGCTGTTTTTT. This gives the protein CASSLTQSGELFF.

The rearrangement uses TRBV28 and TRBJ1-2; TRBD1 matches at 12 bases. The CDR3 loop spans 16 amino acids. Germline CDR1 is MDHEN and CDR2 is SYDVKM. V lost 9 bases to trimming and J lost 4 bases; unmatched junction nucleotides: 12. Here the CDR3 DNA reads TGTGCCAGTCTTCTGGGACAGGGGGCTTTAGGCTATGGCTACACCTTC. Translation gives CASLLGQGALGYGYTF.

The chain is built from TRBV5-6 and TRBJ2-7; 13 bases line up with TRBD2. The V gene's germline CDR1 is SGHDT and CDR2 YYEEEE. Trimming cost V 3 bases and J 4 bases; bases outside gene matches: 4. This CDR3 contains 15 residues. In nucleotides, the CDR3 is TGTGCCAGCAGCTCCGGACTAGCGGGAGAGTACGAGCAGTACTTC. Its translation: CASSSGLAGEYEQYF.

The chain is built from TRBV23-1 and TRBJ2-1; no clear D gene. TRBV23-1 is an open reading frame whose function is uncertain. V was clipped by 3 bases and J by 1 base, with 16 bases between them. This CDR3 is built from 17 residues. The CDR3 loop is CASSHDQVTVSYNEQFF. The DNA for the CDR3 is TGCGCCAGCAGTCATGACCAGGTCACCGTTTCCTACAATGAGCAGTTCTTC.

The V gene is TRBV6-5, the J gene TRBJ1-2; D is undetermined. V was pared by 2 bases and J by 6 bases, with 7 bases between. CDR1 and CDR2 (germline): MNHEY, SVGAGI. CDR3 size: 12 residues. CDR3 in DNA: TGTGCCAGCAGTTACCGTTCCCATGGCTACACCTTC. Translation: CASSYRSHGYTF.

V is TRBV6-5 and J is TRBJ1-2, with D perhaps matching TRBD1 (6 bases). Germline V CDR1 and CDR2: MNHEY, SVGAGI. Trimming left V 4 bases short and J 2 bases short, with 11 bases between. The CDR3 is 14 amino acids. CDR3 in amino acids: CASSSTTGNYGYTF. CDR3 sequence (DNA): TGTGCCAGCAGTTCCACGACAGGAAACTATGGCTACACCTTC.

This clone showed up just a few times. V is TRBV30 and J is TRBJ2-7; TRBD2 is a possible D gene (5 bases). In germline, CDR1 is GTSNPN, CDR2 SVGIG (reference sequence). V shed 5 bases and J shed 6 bases, with 14 bases lying between them. The CDR3 totals 12 residues. The CDR3 region is CAWEGFVREQYF. CDR3 bases: TGTGCCTGGGAGGGATTCGTTCGCGAGCAGTACTTC.

The rearrangement links TRBV6-5 to TRBJ2-7; a possible D gene is TRBD2 (6 bases). Trimming took 6 bases from V and 6 from J, leaving 21 bases between them. The CDR3 extends over 15 amino acids. The germline gives CDR1 MNHEY, CDR2 SVGAGI. CDR3: CASSSGAPPAGEQYF. CDR3 DNA sequence: TGTGCCAGCAGCTCCGGGGCTCCCCCAGCGGGCGAGCAGTACTTC.

The gene calls are TRBV18 and TRBJ1-2; D is perhaps TRBD1 (5 bases). The CDR3 runs to 15 residues. V lost 3 bases and J lost 0, with 11 bases in between. CDR1 and CDR2 (germline): KGHSH, LQKENI. This chain's CDR3 is CASSPDSAANYGYTF. The CDR3 nucleotides read TGTGCCAGCTCACCTGACAGCGCAGCTAACTATGGCTACACCTTC. The full variable domain, in which reference TRBV18 and TRBJ1-2 provide the parts outside the CDR3, is NAGVMQNPRHLVRRRGQEARLRCSPMKGHSHVYWYRQLPEEGLKFMVYLQKENIIDESGMPKERFSAEFPKEGPSILRIQQVVRGDSAAYFCASSPDSAANYGYTFGSGTRLTVV.

The chain employs TRBV11-3 and TRBJ2-1; 11 bases match TRBD2. V trimming: 0 bases; J trimming: 7 bases; junction bases outside the gene matches: 8. Germline loops: CDR1 SGHNT, CDR2 YENEEA. There are 17 residues in the CDR3. The CDR3 loop reads CASSLDVLAGGRNEQFF. The CDR3 coding sequence is TGTGCCAGCAGCTTAGATGTGCTAGCGGGGGGCAGGAATGAGCAGTTCTTC.

This rearrangement joins TRBV7-9 to TRBJ2-7; D perhaps matches TRBD2 (5 bases). Germline lookup yields CDR1 SEHNR and CDR2 FQNEAQ (reference sequence). The CDR3 totals 15 residues. V was pared by 1 base and J by 3 bases, with 13 bases between. CDR3 region: CASSLDGRDFYEQYF. The CDR3 nucleotides are TGTGCCAGCAGCTTAGATGGGAGAGACTTCTACGAGCAGTACTTC.